These 23 T cell receptor beta chains were all obtained from the same sample, sequenced in a study of T cells expressing NK-cell markers (dated by TCRdb to the early 2020s). Preparation of the library involved 5' RACE. These reads were obtained on an Illumina HiSeq 2000. TCRdb reprocessed the reads and lists each CDR3 protein sequence as a single entry, with no DNA. The sample's clone listing holds about 140,000 distinct CDR3 sequences. Roughly 12% of the sample is in the top ten clones. The source material was blood T cells: a sorted CD56 or NKG2C T cell subset, CD4+ or CD8+ T cells, or bulk PBMC T cells (not recorded which). Source of these receptors: a man aged 18 to 30 in good health. Donor details come from another sample of the same person, matched by shared clones.

The genes are TRBV6-2 or TRBV6-3 and TRBJ1-1; TCRdb lists TRBD1, though no DNA is available to test this call. Germline CDR1 and CDR2: MNHEY and SVGEGT. The CDR3 loop spans 14 amino acids. CDR3 loop: CASSYSRGNTEAFF.

This chain's CDR3 is CSARDGIGTIYNEQFF. The chain joins TRBV20-1 to TRBJ2-1; the D call from TCRdb, TRBD1, cannot be confirmed without DNA. CDR1 is DFQATT and CDR2 is SNEGSKA in the germline V gene (reference sequence). The CDR3 runs to 16 residues.

J is TRBJ2-1 and V is TRBV5-1; TCRdb indicates TRBD2, and absent DNA this call remains unverified. The CDR3 covers 16 residues. CDR1 is SGHRS and CDR2 is YFSETQ in the germline V gene. CDR3: CASSQTSGGNYNEQFF.

V usage is TRBV10-1 and J usage is TRBJ1-1. This CDR3 comprises 15 residues. Per germline, CDR1 WNHNN and CDR2 SYGVQD (reference sequence). The CDR3 here is CASSEGRYMNTEAFF.

The V gene is TRBV24-1, the J gene TRBJ2-2. Germline V gene sequence: CDR1 KGHDR, CDR2 SFDVKD. The CDR3 has 14 amino acids. CDR3 region: CATSQPESTGELFF.

The chain combines TRBV28 with TRBJ2-7; the D gene TCRdb calls, TRBD1, cannot be checked with no DNA. The CDR3 spans 15 residues. The V gene's germline CDR1 is MDHEN and CDR2 SYDVKM. CDR3 sequence: CASSLGIGAVHEQYF. Combining the CDR3 with reference TRBV28 and TRBJ2-7 gives the whole variable domain DVKVTQSSRYLVKRTGEKVFLECVQDMDHENMFWYRQDPGLGLRLIYFSYDVKMKEKGDIPEGYSVSREKKERFSLILESASTNQTSMYLCASSLGIGAVHEQYFGPGTRLTVT.

This chain joins TRBV20-1 and TRBJ2-3; TCRdb indicates TRBD1, and absent DNA this call remains unverified. CDR1 is DFQATT and CDR2 is SNEGSKA in the germline V gene (reference sequence). The CDR3 is 16 amino acids. The CDR3 is CSARDRGGHGTDTQYF.

This chain joins TRBV5-6 and TRBJ2-3; TCRdb names TRBD1, which stays unverified in the absence of DNA. Germline lookup yields CDR1 SGHDT and CDR2 YYEEEE. The CDR3 consists of 14 residues. CDR3 in amino acids: CASSLARRGDTQYF.

The chain links TRBV29-1 to TRBJ2-3; no DNA is available, so the TRBD1 call from TCRdb remains unchecked. Germline lookup yields CDR1 SQVTM and CDR2 ANQGSEA. CDR3 length: 12 residues. The CDR3 reads CSVLGGEDTQYF.

This chain joins TRBV7-8 and TRBJ2-3; no DNA is available, so the TRBD1 call from TCRdb remains unchecked. Germline loops: CDR1 SGHVS, CDR2 FQNEAQ. The CDR3 contains 17 residues. Here the CDR3 reads CASSPFLQGTSTDTQYF.

This chain uses TRBV27 with TRBJ1-1. In germline, CDR1 is MNHEY, CDR2 SMNVEV (reference sequence). The CDR3 is made up of 13 amino acids. Here the CDR3 reads CASKPIMDAEAFF.

The chain is built from TRBV20-1 and TRBJ2-3; the TRBD2 assignment by TCRdb is unverifiable without DNA. The CDR3 runs 13 residues. The germline V gene encodes CDR1 DFQATT and CDR2 SNEGSKA (reference sequence). CDR3 in amino acids: CSAAPGLADTQYF.

This chain uses TRBV19 with TRBJ1-5. This CDR3 is 15 amino acids long. CDR1 is LNHDA and CDR2 is SQIVND in the germline V gene (reference sequence). The CDR3 loop is CASRSTLYSNQPQHF.

This chain links TRBV7-2 with TRBJ2-2; checking the TCRdb D call of TRBD2 is not possible without DNA. Germline CDR1 SGHTA, CDR2 FQGNSA. The CDR3 is 17 amino acids. CDR3 loop: CASSLGLAGAVIGELFF.

V usage is TRBV18 and J usage is TRBJ1-1; TCRdb lists TRBD1, though no DNA is available to test this call. This CDR3 has 14 residues. CDR1 is KGHSH, CDR2 LQKENI, per germline. CDR3: CASSAWGMNTEAFF.

The chain links TRBV12-3 or TRBV12-4 to TRBJ2-7; checking the TCRdb D call of TRBD2 is not possible without DNA. The CDR3 spans 12 residues. The CDR3 sequence is CASQTGGGEQYF.

The chain employs TRBV5-6 and TRBJ2-5; TCRdb's D call of TRBD2 is untestable without DNA. This CDR3 spans 17 amino acids. The germline CDR1 and CDR2 sequences are SGHDT and YYEEEE. The CDR3 reads CASSFARSGVQGETQYF.

The CDR3 sequence: CASSQDGSGGTYNEQFF. The genes are TRBV4-1 and TRBJ2-1; TCRdb lists TRBD1, though no DNA is available to test this call. The CDR3 is made up of 17 amino acids. The germline V gene encodes CDR1 MGHRA and CDR2 YSYEKL.

This chain joins TRBV29-1 and TRBJ2-1; TCRdb designates TRBD1, a call that cannot be tested without DNA. CDR3 length equals 11 residues. From germline, CDR1 is SQVTM and CDR2 ANQGSEA. The CDR3 protein is CSVGQGNEQFF.

The J gene is TRBJ2-4, the V gene TRBV18. The CDR3 totals 15 residues. Germline assignment: CDR1 KGHSH and CDR2 LQKENI. CDR3 region: CASSPLPLAKNIQYF.

V and J are TRBV29-1 and TRBJ2-2; TCRdb reports TRBD1, a call that lacks DNA to check it against. This CDR3 has 12 residues. Per the germline V gene, CDR1 is SQVTM and CDR2 is ANQGSEA. The CDR3 protein is CSAKGGNGELFF.

The V and J genes are TRBV7-9 and TRBJ2-1; the D call of TRBD2 rests on TCRdb alone, since no DNA is present to check it. CDR1 and CDR2 (germline): SEHNR, FQNEAQ (reference sequence). The CDR3 loop spans 14 amino acids. CDR3 in amino acids: CASSWLAGGYEQFF. The entire variable domain, with the rest obtained from reference TRBV7-9 and TRBJ2-1, is as follows: DTGVSQNPRHKITKRGQNVTFRCDPISEHNRLYWYRQTLGQGPEFLTYFQNEAQLEKSRLLSDRFSAERPKGSFSTLEIQRTEQGDSAMYLCASSWLAGGYEQFFGPGTRLTVL.

This sequence joins TRBV28 and TRBJ2-5; TCRdb's D gene call, TRBD2, goes unchecked for lack of DNA. Germline CDR1 MDHEN, CDR2 SYDVKM. The CDR3 spans 15 residues. The CDR3 loop is CASSLGDTGQETQYF.